A single sample gave rise to the 4 T cell receptor beta chains below, sequenced in a study of technical replicates of blood from four donors. The method was immunoSEQ multiplex PCR; TCRdb's version includes in-frame clones alone and lacks a portion of them. The repertoire holds about 70,000 clones, with over 95% as singletons. Source material: T cells isolated from PBMCs. All receptors derive from a human donor in good health.

The chain is built from TRBV7-2 and TRBJ2-7; TRBD2 matches at 7 bases. CDR3 length: 15 residues. With 5 bases clipped from V and 2 bases from J, the junction kept 9 bases outside the gene matches. Per the germline V gene, CDR1 is SGHTA and CDR2 is FQGNSA. The CDR3: CASSKSGTKTYEQYF. In DNA form, the CDR3 reads TGTGCCAGCAGCAAATCCGGGACTAAGACCTACGAGCAGTACTTC.

The chain uses TRBV27 and TRBJ1-5; TRBD1 might be the D (6 bases). The CDR3 has 16 amino acids. The V and J ends lost 6 bases and 0 bases respectively, with 15 bases between them. The germline V gene has CDR1 MNHEY and CDR2 SMNVEV (reference sequence). The CDR3 coding sequence is TGTGCCAGCAGACAGAAGGGGGTTGATAGCAATCAGCCCCAGCATTTT. This gives the protein CASRQKGVDSNQPQHF.

This clone occurred once. This chain connects TRBV29-1 to TRBJ1-1; D may be TRBD1 (5 bases). CDR3 size: 16 residues. From germline, CDR1 is SQVTM and CDR2 ANQGSEA. V was shortened by 3 bases and J by 10 bases, with 27 bases between the two germline ends. The CDR3 DNA follows: TGCAGCGTTGAGGGACTAATAGACGCACCCGGGATTGGAGCTTTCTTT. The encoded protein is CSVEGLIDAPGIGAFF.

The rearrangement uses TRBV28 and TRBJ2-7; D perhaps matches TRBD2 (6 bases). Looked up from germline, CDR1 is MDHEN and CDR2 is SYDVKM. Deletions cut 7 bases from V and 2 bases from J, with 12 bases between. There are 13 residues in the CDR3. This CDR3 reads CASMERVPYEQYF. The CDR3 nucleotides are TGTGCCAGCATGGAGCGGGTTCCCTACGAGCAGTACTTC.